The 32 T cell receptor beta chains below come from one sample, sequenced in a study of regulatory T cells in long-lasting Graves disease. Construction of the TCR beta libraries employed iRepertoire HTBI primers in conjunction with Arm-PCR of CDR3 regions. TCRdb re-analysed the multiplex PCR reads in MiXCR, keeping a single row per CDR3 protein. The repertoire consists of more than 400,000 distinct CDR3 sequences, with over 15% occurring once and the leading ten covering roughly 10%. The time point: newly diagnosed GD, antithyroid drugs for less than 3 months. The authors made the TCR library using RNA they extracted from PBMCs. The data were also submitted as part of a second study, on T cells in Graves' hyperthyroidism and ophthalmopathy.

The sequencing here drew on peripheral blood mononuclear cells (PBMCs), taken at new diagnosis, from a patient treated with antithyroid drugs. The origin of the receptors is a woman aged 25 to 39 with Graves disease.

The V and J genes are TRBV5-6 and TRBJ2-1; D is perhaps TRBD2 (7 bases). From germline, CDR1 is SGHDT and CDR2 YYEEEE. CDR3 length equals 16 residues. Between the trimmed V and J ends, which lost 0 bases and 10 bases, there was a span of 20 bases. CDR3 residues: CASSLALEGGLSEQFF. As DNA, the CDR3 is TGTGCCAGCAGCTTGGCCTTGGAGGGGGGGCTATCGGAGCAGTTCTTC.

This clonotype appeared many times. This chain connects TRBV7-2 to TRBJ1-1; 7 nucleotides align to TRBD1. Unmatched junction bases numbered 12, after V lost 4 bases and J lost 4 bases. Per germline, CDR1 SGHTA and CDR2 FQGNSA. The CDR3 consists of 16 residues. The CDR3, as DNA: TGTGCCAGCAGCTCAGCTACAGGGGCGCAGGGCACTGAAGCTTTCTTT. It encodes CASSSATGAQGTEAFF. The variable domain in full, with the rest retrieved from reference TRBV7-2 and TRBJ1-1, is GAGVSQSPSNKVTEKGKDVELRCDPISGHTALYWYRQSLGQGLEFLIYFQGNSAPDKSGLPSDRFSAERTGGSVSTLTIQRTQQEDSAVYLCASSSATGAQGTEAFFGQGTRLTVV.

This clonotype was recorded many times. The chain's CDR3 is CASSPGHTPQHF. The CDR3 DNA reads TGTGCCAGCTCACCGGGACACACTCCCCAGCATTTT. The rearrangement links TRBV18 to TRBJ1-5; a possible D gene is TRBD1 (6 bases). This CDR3 comprises 12 residues. V lost 3 bases and J 10 bases, leaving 10 bases between the germline ends. From germline, CDR1 is KGHSH and CDR2 LQKENI.

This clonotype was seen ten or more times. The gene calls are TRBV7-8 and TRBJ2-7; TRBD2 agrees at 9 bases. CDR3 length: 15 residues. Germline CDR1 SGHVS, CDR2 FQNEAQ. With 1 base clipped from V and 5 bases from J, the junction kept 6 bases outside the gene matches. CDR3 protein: CASSLGASGTDEQYF. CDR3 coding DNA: TGTGCCAGCAGCTTAGGGGCTAGCGGGACCGACGAGCAGTACTTC.

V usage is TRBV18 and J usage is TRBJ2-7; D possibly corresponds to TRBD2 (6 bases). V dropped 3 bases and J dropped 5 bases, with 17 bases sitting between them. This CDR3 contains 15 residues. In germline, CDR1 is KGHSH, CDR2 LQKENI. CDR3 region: CASSPGTGGKNEQYF. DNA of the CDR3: TGTGCCAGCTCACCCGGCACTGGGGGGAAAAACGAGCAGTACTTC.

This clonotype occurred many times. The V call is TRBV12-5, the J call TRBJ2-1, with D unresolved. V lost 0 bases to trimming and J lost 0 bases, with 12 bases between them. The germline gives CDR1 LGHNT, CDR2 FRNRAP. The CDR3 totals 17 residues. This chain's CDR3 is CASGLVLSISSYNEQFF. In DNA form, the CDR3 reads TGTGCTAGTGGTTTGGTACTAAGTATCAGCTCCTACAATGAGCAGTTCTTC. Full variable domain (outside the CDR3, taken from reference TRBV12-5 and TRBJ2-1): DARVTQTPRHKVTEMGQEVTMRCQPILGHNTVFWYRQTMMQGLELLAYFRNRAPLDDSGMPKDRFSAEMPDATLATLKIQPSEPRDSAVYFCASGLVLSISSYNEQFFGPGTRLTVL.

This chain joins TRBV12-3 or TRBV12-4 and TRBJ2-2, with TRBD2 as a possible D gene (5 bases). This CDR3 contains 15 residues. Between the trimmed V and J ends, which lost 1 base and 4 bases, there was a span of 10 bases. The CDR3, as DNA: TGTGCCAGCAGTTTAGATCGAGCGGTCACCGGGGAGCTGTTTTTT. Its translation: CASSLDRAVTGELFF.

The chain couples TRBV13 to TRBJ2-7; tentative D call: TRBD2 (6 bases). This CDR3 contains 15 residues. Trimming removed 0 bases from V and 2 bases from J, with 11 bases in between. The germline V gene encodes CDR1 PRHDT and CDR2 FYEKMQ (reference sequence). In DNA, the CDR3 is TGTGCCAGCAGCTTAGGGCGGGACGGACCCTACGAGCAGTACTTC. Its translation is CASSLGRDGPYEQYF.

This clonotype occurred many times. The CDR3 DNA follows: TGTGCCAGCAGCGGGGGGACAATTAGCACAGATACGCAGTATTTT. It specifies CASSGGTISTDTQYF. The chain carries TRBV2 and TRBJ2-3, with a weak D call TRBD2 (7 bases). The CDR3 is 15 residues long. Trimming cost V 6 bases and J 0 bases, with 13 bases left between them. Germline CDR1 reads SNHLY; CDR2 reads FYNNEI.

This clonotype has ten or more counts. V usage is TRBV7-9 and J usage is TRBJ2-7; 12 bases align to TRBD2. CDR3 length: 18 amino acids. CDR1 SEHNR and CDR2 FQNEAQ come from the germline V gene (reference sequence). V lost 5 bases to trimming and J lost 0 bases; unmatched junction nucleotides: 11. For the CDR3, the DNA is TGTGCCAGCAGCGGGAGCCGACTAGCGGGAGATGGCTCCTACGAGCAGTACTTC. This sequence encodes CASSGSRLAGDGSYEQYF.

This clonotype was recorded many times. CDR3 in amino acids: CATSQPTESNEKLFF. The CDR3 DNA is TGTGCCACCAGCCAGCCGACAGAGTCGAATGAAAAACTGTTTTTT. This chain uses TRBV15 with TRBJ1-4, with TRBD1 as a possible D gene (5 bases). CDR1 is LNHNV, CDR2 YYDKDF, per germline (reference sequence). The CDR3 runs 15 residues. V was shortened by 5 bases and J by 5 bases, with 15 bases between the two germline ends.

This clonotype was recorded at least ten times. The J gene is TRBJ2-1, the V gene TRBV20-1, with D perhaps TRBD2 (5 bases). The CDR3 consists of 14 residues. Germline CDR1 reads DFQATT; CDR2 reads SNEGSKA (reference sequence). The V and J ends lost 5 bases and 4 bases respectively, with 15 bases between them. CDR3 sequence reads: CSAPTFSGYNEQFF. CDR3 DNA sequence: TGCAGTGCTCCTACTTTCAGCGGATACAATGAGCAGTTCTTC.

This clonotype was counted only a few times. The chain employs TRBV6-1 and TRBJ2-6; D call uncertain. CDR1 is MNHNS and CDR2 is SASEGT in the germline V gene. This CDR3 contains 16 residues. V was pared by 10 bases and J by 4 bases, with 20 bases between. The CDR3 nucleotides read TGTGCCACCCACGGAAAGGGATTGTTCGGGGCCAACGTCCTGACTTTC. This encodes CATHGKGLFGANVLTF.

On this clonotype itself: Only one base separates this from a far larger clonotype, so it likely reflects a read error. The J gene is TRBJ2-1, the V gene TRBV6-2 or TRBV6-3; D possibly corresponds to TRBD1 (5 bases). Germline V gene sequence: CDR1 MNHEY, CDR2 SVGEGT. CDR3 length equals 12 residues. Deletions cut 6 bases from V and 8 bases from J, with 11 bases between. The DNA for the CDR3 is TGTGCCAGCAGCGGCGACAGTGATGAGCAGTTCTTC. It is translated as CASSGDSDEQFF.

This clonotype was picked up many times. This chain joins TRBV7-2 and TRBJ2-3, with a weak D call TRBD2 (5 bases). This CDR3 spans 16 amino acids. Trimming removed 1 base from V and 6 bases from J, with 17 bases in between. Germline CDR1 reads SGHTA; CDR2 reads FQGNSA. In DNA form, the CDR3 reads TGTGCCAGCAGCTTAGGAGTGCGGGCACTCCTTGATACGCAGTATTTT. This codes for CASSLGVRALLDTQYF.

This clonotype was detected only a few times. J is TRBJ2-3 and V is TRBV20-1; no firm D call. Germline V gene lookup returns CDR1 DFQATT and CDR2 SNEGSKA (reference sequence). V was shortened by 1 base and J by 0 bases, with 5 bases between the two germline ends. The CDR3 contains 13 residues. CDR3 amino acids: CSARVVSTDTQYF. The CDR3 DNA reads TGCAGTGCTAGAGTTGTTAGCACAGATACGCAGTATTTT.

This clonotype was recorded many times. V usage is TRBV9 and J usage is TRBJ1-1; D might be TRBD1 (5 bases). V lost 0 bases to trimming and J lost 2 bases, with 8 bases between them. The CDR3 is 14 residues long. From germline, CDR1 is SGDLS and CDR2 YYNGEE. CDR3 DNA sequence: TGTGCCAGCAGCGTAGCAGGGAGCAACACTGAAGCTTTCTTT. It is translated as CASSVAGSNTEAFF.

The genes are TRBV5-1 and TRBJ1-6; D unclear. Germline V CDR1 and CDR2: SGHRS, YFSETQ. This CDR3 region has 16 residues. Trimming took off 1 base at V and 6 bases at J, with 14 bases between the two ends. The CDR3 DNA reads TGCGCCAGCAGCTTGACCGGGGTAGGAGGTAATTCACCCCTCCACTTT. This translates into CASSLTGVGGNSPLHF. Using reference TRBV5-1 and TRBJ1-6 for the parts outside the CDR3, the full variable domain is KAGVTQTPRYLIKTRGQQVTLSCSPISGHRSVSWYQQTPGQGLQFLFEYFSETQRNKGNFPGRFSGRQFSNSRSEMNVSTLELGDSALYLCASSLTGVGGNSPLHFGNGTRLTVT.

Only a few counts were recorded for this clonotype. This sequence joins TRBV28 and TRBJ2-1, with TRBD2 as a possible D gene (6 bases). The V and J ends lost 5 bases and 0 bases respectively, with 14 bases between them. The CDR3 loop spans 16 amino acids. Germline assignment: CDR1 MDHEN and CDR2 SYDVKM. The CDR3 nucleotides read TGTGCCAGCAGTCCCTCCGAACTAGCCTCCTACAATGAGCAGTTCTTC. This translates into CASSPSELASYNEQFF.

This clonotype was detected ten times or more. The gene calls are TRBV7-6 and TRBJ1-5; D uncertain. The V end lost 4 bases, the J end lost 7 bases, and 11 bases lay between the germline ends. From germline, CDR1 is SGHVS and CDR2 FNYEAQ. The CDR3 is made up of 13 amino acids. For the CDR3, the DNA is TGTGCCAGCAGCTACCGACAAGGGCAGCCCCAGCATTTT. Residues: CASSYRQGQPQHF.

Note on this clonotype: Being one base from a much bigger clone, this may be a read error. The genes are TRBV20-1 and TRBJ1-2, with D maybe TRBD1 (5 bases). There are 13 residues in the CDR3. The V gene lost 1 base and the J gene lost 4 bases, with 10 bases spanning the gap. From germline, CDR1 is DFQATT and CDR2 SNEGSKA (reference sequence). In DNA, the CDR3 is TGCAGTGCTAGAGGTCCGGGGGTCTATGGCTACACCTTC. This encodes CSARGPGVYGYTF.

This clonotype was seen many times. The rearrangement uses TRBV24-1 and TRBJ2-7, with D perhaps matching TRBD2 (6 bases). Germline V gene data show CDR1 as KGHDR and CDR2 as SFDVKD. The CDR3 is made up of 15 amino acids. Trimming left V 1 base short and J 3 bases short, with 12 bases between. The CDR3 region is CATSDLKEGHYEQYF. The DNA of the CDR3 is TGTGCCACCAGTGATTTAAAGGAGGGGCACTACGAGCAGTACTTC.

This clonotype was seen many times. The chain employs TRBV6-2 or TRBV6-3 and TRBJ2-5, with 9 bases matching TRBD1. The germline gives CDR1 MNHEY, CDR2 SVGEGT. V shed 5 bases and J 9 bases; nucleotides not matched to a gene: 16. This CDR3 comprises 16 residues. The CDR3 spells CASSPRLRTGERPQYF. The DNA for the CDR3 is TGTGCCAGCAGTCCCAGACTCCGGACAGGGGAGAGACCCCAGTACTTC.

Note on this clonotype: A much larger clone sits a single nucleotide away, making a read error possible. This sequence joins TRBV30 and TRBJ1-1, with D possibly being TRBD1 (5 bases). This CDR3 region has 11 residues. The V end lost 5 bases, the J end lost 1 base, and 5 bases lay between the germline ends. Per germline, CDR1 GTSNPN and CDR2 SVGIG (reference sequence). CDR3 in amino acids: CAWGTNTEAFF. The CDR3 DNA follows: TGTGCCTGGGGGACGAACACTGAAGCTTTCTTT.

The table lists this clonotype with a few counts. DNA of the CDR3: TGCAGTGCCAGGCTAGCGGGAGGCCCAAGCTCCTACAATGAGCAGTTCTTC. Protein sequence: CSARLAGGPSSYNEQFF. The rearrangement links TRBV20-1 to TRBJ2-1, with TRBD2 identical over 11 bases. The CDR3 is 17 residues long. Germline V gene sequence: CDR1 DFQATT, CDR2 SNEGSKA (reference sequence). V was clipped by 6 bases and J by 0 bases; unmatched bases: 10.

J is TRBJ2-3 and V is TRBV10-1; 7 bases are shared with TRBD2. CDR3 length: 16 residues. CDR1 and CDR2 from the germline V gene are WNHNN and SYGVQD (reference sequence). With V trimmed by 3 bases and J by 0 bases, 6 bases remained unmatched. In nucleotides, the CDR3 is TGCGCCAGCAGTGACTCTATTAGCGGGAGCACAGATACGCAGTATTTT. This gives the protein CASSDSISGSTDTQYF.

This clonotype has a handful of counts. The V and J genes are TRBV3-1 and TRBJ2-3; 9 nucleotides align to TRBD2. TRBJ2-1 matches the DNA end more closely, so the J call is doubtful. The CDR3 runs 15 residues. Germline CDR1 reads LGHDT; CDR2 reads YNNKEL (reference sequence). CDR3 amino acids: CASSPSSGRYYEQFF. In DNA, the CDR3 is TGTGCCAGCAGCCCCTCGAGCGGGAGGTATTATGAGCAGTTCTTC.

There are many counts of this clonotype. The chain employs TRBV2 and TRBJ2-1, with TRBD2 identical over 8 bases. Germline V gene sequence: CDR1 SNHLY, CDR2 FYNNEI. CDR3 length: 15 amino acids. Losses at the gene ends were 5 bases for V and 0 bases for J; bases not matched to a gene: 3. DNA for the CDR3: TGTGCCAGCAGTCAGCGGGGGAGCTCCTACAATGAGCAGTTCTTC. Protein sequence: CASSQRGSSYNEQFF.

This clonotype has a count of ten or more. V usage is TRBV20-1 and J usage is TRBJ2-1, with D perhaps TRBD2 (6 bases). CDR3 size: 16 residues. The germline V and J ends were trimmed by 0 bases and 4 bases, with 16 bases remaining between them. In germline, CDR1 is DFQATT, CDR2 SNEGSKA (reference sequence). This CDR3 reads CSARDQASGLYNEQFF. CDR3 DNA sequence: TGCAGTGCTAGAGATCAAGCGAGCGGGCTTTACAATGAGCAGTTCTTC.

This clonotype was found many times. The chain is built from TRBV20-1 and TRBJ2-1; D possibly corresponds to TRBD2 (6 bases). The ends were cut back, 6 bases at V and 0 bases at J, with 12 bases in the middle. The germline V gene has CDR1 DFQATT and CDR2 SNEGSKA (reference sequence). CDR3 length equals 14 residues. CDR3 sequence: CSAVKTSSYNEQFF. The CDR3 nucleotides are TGCAGTGCCGTAAAGACTAGCTCCTACAATGAGCAGTTCTTC.

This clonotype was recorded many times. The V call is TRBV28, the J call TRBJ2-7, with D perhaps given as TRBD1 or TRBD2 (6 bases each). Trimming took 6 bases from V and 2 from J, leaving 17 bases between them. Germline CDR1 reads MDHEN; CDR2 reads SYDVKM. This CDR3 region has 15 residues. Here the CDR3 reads CASRGGQARAYEQYF. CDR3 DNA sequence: TGTGCCAGCAGGGGGGGCCAGGCGCGGGCCTACGAGCAGTACTTC.

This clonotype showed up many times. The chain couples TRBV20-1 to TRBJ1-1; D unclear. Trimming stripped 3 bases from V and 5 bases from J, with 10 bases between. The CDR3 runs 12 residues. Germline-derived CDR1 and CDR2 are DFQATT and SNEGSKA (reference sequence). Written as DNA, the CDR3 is TGCAGTGCTAGTACCGGGCGAACTGAAGCTTTCTTT. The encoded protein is CSASTGRTEAFF.